The clone carrying this TCR beta chain showed up just a few times. The antigen is not known. These data originate in a study of blood T cells in healthy people across ages. General study findings and limits: Per million T cells, the diversity of TCR beta decreased roughly linearly as age advanced.

CDR1 is SGHRS and CDR2 is YFSETQ in the germline V gene. V gave up 3 bases and J gave up 4 bases, with 11 bases separating them. This CDR3 region has 14 residues. PCR was performed a second time for about 6 to 12 cycles using a sample-barcoded 5' primer and a J-beta primer mix. All cDNA molecules were each tagged by a template-switch adaptor with 12 random nucleotides. TCRdb reprocessed the 5' RACE reads via MiXCR and lists one record per CDR3 protein. This table has about a million distinct CDR3 sequences, just over 50% appearing once. Each donor's blood draw was roughly 10 milliliters of peripheral blood.

The chain couples TRBV5-1 to TRBJ2-1; maybe TRBD2 (6 bases). This TCR came from a woman aged 55-69 years in good health. Material: blood. CDR3 residues: CASSYTGGYNEQFF. For the CDR3, the DNA is TGCGCCAGCAGCTATACCGGGGGTTACAATGAGCAGTTCTTC.